This T cell receptor beta chain was recovered during a study of CD8 T cells in ankylosing spondylitis (dated by TCRdb to 2015 to 2018). Background for the entire study: The study set out to find disease-linked TCR variants by profiling T cell receptor beta repertoires in ankylosing spondylitis patients and healthy donors. In total, the full study cohort was made up of nearly 110 healthy donors and 25 to 30 ankylosing spondylitis patients. Peripheral blood samples were taken, and synovial fluid was additionally collected from ankylosing spondylitis patients. Study-level results and caveats: A TCR beta motif made up of fewer than 10 highly homologous amino acid variants appeared to be characteristic of blood from ankylosing spondylitis patients. Some of the motif variants had been reported before in the synovial fluid and blood of reactive arthritis patients, a finding that suggests common disease-initiation mechanisms. The disease-linked clones showed a CD8+ phenotype and occurred at relatively low frequencies in peripheral blood. According to the report, matched synovial fluid samples from ankylosing spondylitis patients were significantly enriched for the disease-linked clones.

In its sample, this clonotype was seen a few times. Its antigen is unknown. No base quality values were provided; no much bigger clone lies one nucleotide off. The germline V gene (reference sequence) supplies CDR1 LNHDA and CDR2 SQIVND. Trimming removed 5 bases from V and 7 bases from J, leaving 18 bases between the germline ends. CDR3 length: 15 amino acids, cysteine to phenylalanine. This entry keeps only the CDR3 DNA: 45 bases, framed from base 1. The instrument given in TCRdb is Illumina HiSeq 2500. Quantitative 5'-RACE with molecular barcodes was used to prepare TCR beta libraries. Per the source publication's procedure: A new computational method based on a probabilistic model of VDJ rearrangement was used to identify disease-linked TCR variants. TCRdb trimmed public reads at Q25 via fastp, called clones via MiXCR and kept in-frame beta chains. For every CDR3 protein sequence, its rows merge into one entry that carries the most common genes and DNA. None of the V and J calls come from the authors' own analysis; TCRdb made them. The sample contains a few hundred thousand distinct CDR3 sequences, roughly 10% of them found a single time. The ten largest clones represent about 20% of the sample.

The TCR sequence derives from a male donor with ankylosing spondylitis or in good health (not recorded which). This chain joins TRBV19 to TRBJ1-3, with the D segment identity uncertain. The sample consisted of blood, either unsorted or a sorted T cell fraction (not recorded which). The DNA sequence is TGTGCCAGTAGTCCTCAAGGTCGGCAAGGGAACACCATATATTTT. Translated, this is CASSPQGRQGNTIYF.